These 32 T cell receptor beta chains were all obtained from the same sample, sequenced in a study of cytomegalovirus exposure and HLA in healthy donors (TCRdb year 2017). Library method: the immunoSEQ multiplex PCR assay. The multiplex PCR relied on a mix of 60 forward primers for TCR Vbeta segments and 13 reverse primers for TCR Jbeta segments. This immuneACCESS table, as held by TCRdb, lists in-frame sequences with V and J called but not all clones. Of the missing ones, under half trace to an unresolved V gene in checked studies; the others have no known cause. This sample has roughly 120,000 clones in its table, and 82% of those were observed once. The ten biggest clones cover about 11% of the sample. The material sequenced was PBMCs. These TCRs come from a male donor in good health and CMV-seropositive.

The chain uses TRBV7-3 and TRBJ2-4; D perhaps matches TRBD2 (6 bases). The CDR3 is 14 residues long. Germline V CDR1 and CDR2: SGHTA, FQGTGA. Trimming removed 2 bases from V and 8 bases from J, with 13 bases in between. CDR3 nucleotides: TGTGCCAGCAGCTTAGGGCGGGGCCGAGACATTCAGTACTTC. This gives the protein CASSLGRGRDIQYF.

This clone was seen just once. The chain couples TRBV7-8 to TRBJ2-7; 11 bases match TRBD1. V lost 0 bases and J lost 6; bases outside the gene matches: 7. The germline V gene has CDR1 SGHVS and CDR2 FQNEAQ. The CDR3 consists of 16 residues. The CDR3 coding sequence is TGTGCCAGCAGCTTAGCACTCCGGGACAGGGGGGCCGAGCAGTACTTC. It is translated as CASSLALRDRGAEQYF.

This chain uses TRBV9 with TRBJ2-1; TRBD1 is a possible D gene (5 bases). This CDR3 is built from 16 residues. Germline CDR1 SGDLS, CDR2 YYNGEE. V was shortened by 0 bases and J by 0 bases, with 10 bases between the two germline ends. CDR3 sequence (DNA): TGTGCCAGCAGCGTAGGAAGCAGGGACTCCTACAATGAGCAGTTCTTC. It yields the protein CASSVGSRDSYNEQFF.

The chain joins TRBV30 to TRBJ1-1; D is uncertain. The germline gives CDR1 GTSNPN, CDR2 SVGIG (reference sequence). The CDR3 contains 13 residues. V was clipped by 1 base and J by 1 base, with 7 bases between them. DNA for the CDR3: TGTGCCTGGAGTGCCGGTCCGAACACTGAAGCTTTCTTT. It yields the protein CAWSAGPNTEAFF.

This chain links TRBV5-4 with TRBJ1-2; TRBD1 matches at 9 bases. The CDR3 runs 16 residues. Germline CDR1 and CDR2: SGHNT and YYREEE (reference sequence). V lost 0 bases and J lost 2; bases outside the gene matches: 5. As DNA, the CDR3 is TGTGCCAGCAGCTTGGGGACCGGGACAGGGAACTATGGCTACACCTTC. Translation gives CASSLGTGTGNYGYTF.

The chain links TRBV7-9 to TRBJ2-3, with D tentatively TRBD1 (6 bases). Germline CDR1 and CDR2: SEHNR and FQNEAQ (reference sequence). The CDR3 covers 17 residues. The V end was cut by 5 bases, the J end by 2 bases, with 20 bases between. The CDR3 region is CASSTIPLEGDTDTQYF. The CDR3 coding sequence is TGTGCCAGCAGCACCATTCCCTTAGAGGGGGACACAGATACGCAGTATTTT.

This clone occurred once. The chain joins TRBV5-1 to TRBJ2-3, with 10 positions matching TRBD2. Trimming at V came to 2 bases and at J to 0 bases, leaving 3 bases not matched to a gene. Germline CDR1 reads SGHRS; CDR2 reads YFSETQ. This CDR3 comprises 16 residues. The CDR3 DNA is TGCGCCAGCAGCTTCCTGACTAGCGGGAGCACAGATACGCAGTATTTT. Its translation is CASSFLTSGSTDTQYF.

CDR3 region: CASSLSGSGPKYEQYF. For the CDR3, the DNA is TGTGCCAGCAGTTTATCCGGCAGCGGACCGAAATACGAGCAGTACTTC. The rearrangement uses TRBV27 and TRBJ2-7; a weak D match, TRBD2 (5 bases). This CDR3 is built from 16 residues. Germline V gene sequence: CDR1 MNHEY, CDR2 SMNVEV (reference sequence). V was clipped by 0 bases and J by 4 bases, with 16 bases between them.

The rearrangement joins TRBV10-3 to TRBJ2-7; 8 positions match TRBD1. There are 14 residues in the CDR3. After removal of 11 bases from V and 4 bases from J, the junction contained 13 bases not matched to a gene. Germline-derived CDR1 and CDR2 are ENHRY and SYGVKD. CDR3 DNA sequence: TGTGCCGCAGGGCAGGCAGGGGGCAGGTACGAGCAGTACTTC. This gives the protein CAAGQAGGRYEQYF.

The rearrangement joins TRBV15 to TRBJ1-4, with D maybe TRBD1 (5 bases). The CDR3 loop spans 15 amino acids. V lost 2 bases to trimming and J lost 8 bases, with 15 bases between them. The germline CDR1 and CDR2 sequences are LNHNV and YYDKDF (reference sequence). The CDR3 DNA reads TGTGCCACCAGCAGACGTCAGGGAGGGAGGGAAAAACTGTTTTTT. It is translated as CATSRRQGGREKLFF.

The chain has TRBV18 and TRBJ1-5, with D maybe TRBD1 (6 bases). Germline V gives CDR1 KGHSH, CDR2 LQKENI. CDR3 size: 13 residues. V was pared by 3 bases and J by 7 bases, with 10 bases between. For the CDR3, the DNA is TGTGCCAGCTCACCGCAGGGGCGCCAGCCCCAGCATTTT. Encoded protein: CASSPQGRQPQHF.

This sequence joins TRBV29-1 and TRBJ1-1; TRBD1 matches 7 bases. The junction had 11 bases not matched to a gene; V was cut back by 0 bases and J by 7 bases. The CDR3 is 15 amino acids. CDR1 SQVTM and CDR2 ANQGSEA come from the germline V gene. CDR3 protein: CSVEDLAGGVGEAFF. As DNA, the CDR3 is TGCAGCGTTGAAGATTTGGCAGGGGGAGTTGGTGAAGCTTTCTTT.

The gene calls are TRBV5-6 and TRBJ1-1; no definite D call. The germline CDR1 and CDR2 sequences are SGHDT and YYEEEE. Trimming cost V 4 bases and J 0 bases, with 7 bases left between them. The CDR3 contains 13 residues. In nucleotides, the CDR3 is TGTGCCAGCAGCCCTATTATGAACACTGAAGCTTTCTTT. Residues: CASSPIMNTEAFF.

This clone was seen a few times. This chain links TRBV25-1 with TRBJ2-7, with TRBD1 identical over 11 bases. The length of the CDR3 is 14 residues. From germline, CDR1 is MGHDK and CDR2 SYGVNS. V was pared by 6 bases and J by 4 bases, with 5 bases of the junction left unmatched. CDR3 in amino acids: CASSRTGGFYEQYF. CDR3 DNA sequence: TGTGCCAGCAGCAGGACAGGGGGCTTTTACGAGCAGTACTTC.

The chain couples TRBV19 to TRBJ1-3; D possibly corresponds to TRBD1 (5 bases). Germline loops: CDR1 LNHDA, CDR2 SQIVND (reference sequence). The CDR3 contains 14 residues. The V end was cut by 6 bases, the J end by 2 bases, with 11 bases between. The DNA of the CDR3 is TGTGCCAGTAGACGAGAGACAGCTGGAAACACCATATATTTT. Protein product: CASRRETAGNTIYF.

The chain employs TRBV27 and TRBJ1-2; D possibly corresponds to TRBD1 (6 bases). Between the trimmed V and J ends, which lost 6 bases and 4 bases, there was a span of 18 bases. The CDR3 contains 15 residues. The germline gives CDR1 MNHEY, CDR2 SMNVEV (reference sequence). The CDR3, as DNA: TGTGCCAGCAGGTCGACAGGAGAGACCTTCTATGGCTACACCTTC. Amino acid sequence: CASRSTGETFYGYTF.

The chain uses TRBV2 and TRBJ1-1; a weak D match, TRBD1 (6 bases). V shed 8 bases and J shed 0 bases, with 10 bases lying between them. The CDR3 extends over 13 amino acids. Germline V lookup: CDR1 SNHLY, CDR2 FYNNEI. CDR3 sequence reads: CASLGHLNTEAFF. CDR3 nucleotide sequence: TGTGCCAGCTTGGGACATTTGAACACTGAAGCTTTCTTT.

The chain has TRBV11-2 and TRBJ2-3, with TRBD2 identical over 7 bases. The CDR3 is 15 amino acids. The V and J ends lost 8 bases and 4 bases, in that order; junction bases with no gene match: 12. Germline V gene data show CDR1 as SGHAT and CDR2 as FQNNGV. The DNA of the CDR3 is TGTGCCAGCCCGAACACGGCGGGAGTGCCAGATACGCAGTATTTT. It yields the protein CASPNTAGVPDTQYF.

This chain links TRBV4-2 with TRBJ2-5; a weak D match, TRBD2 (7 bases). This CDR3 region has 17 residues. V lost 4 bases, J lost 5 bases, and 23 bases lay in between. Looked up from germline, CDR1 is LGHNA and CDR2 is YNFKEQ. CDR3: CASSLRRSGTQGETQYF. DNA of the CDR3: TGTGCCAGCAGCCTTCGTAGGAGCGGGACCCAGGGGGAGACCCAGTACTTC.

The chain links TRBV5-6 to TRBJ2-7; 9 bases map to TRBD2. Looked up from germline, CDR1 is SGHDT and CDR2 is YYEEEE. The CDR3 runs to 15 residues. V trimming: 0 bases; J trimming: 2 bases; junction bases outside the gene matches: 3. The CDR3 loop is CASSLGREGPYEQYF. CDR3 in DNA: TGTGCCAGCAGCTTGGGGCGGGAGGGCCCCTACGAGCAGTACTTC.

This clone was detected only a few times. The CDR3 protein is CASSLYQGRDEQFF. The CDR3 DNA reads as TGCGCCAGCAGCTTGTATCAGGGTCGTGATGAGCAGTTCTTC. This sequence joins TRBV5-1 and TRBJ2-1; the D gene is possibly TRBD1 (5 bases). Deletions cut 1 base from V and 8 bases from J, with 13 bases between. This CDR3 has 14 residues. Germline V CDR1 and CDR2: SGHRS, YFSETQ.

This sequence joins TRBV4-3 and TRBJ2-3; D might be TRBD2 (6 bases). Germline CDR1 reads LGHNA; CDR2 reads YSLEER. V lost 1 base, J lost 0 bases, and 14 bases lay in between. There are 17 residues in the CDR3. The CDR3 sequence: CASSQVGPEGSTDTQYF. CDR3 bases: TGCGCCAGCAGCCAAGTCGGTCCGGAGGGCAGCACAGATACGCAGTATTTT.

This clone has only a few counts. The chain links TRBV28 to TRBJ2-7, with no clear D. This CDR3 has 11 residues. V gave up 4 bases and J gave up 5 bases, with 6 bases separating them. CDR1 and CDR2 from the germline V gene are MDHEN and SYDVKM. The CDR3 coding sequence is TGTGCCAGCAGTTACATGCACGAGCAGTACTTC. Amino acids: CASSYMHEQYF.

This clone appeared a few times. At one boundary the junction diverges from the germline segment, which might be a read error. V is TRBV14 and J is TRBJ2-7, with a possible D match to TRBD2 (6 bases). CDR3 length: 13 amino acids. CDR1 is SGHDN and CDR2 is FVKESK in the germline V gene. DNA for the CDR3: TGTGCCAGCAGCCGGGGGGTAGTCGGACTGCCGATTTTC. It yields the protein CASSRGVVGLPIF.

This chain uses TRBV2 with TRBJ2-7, with TRBD1 identical over 10 bases. CDR1 is SNHLY and CDR2 is FYNNEI in the germline V gene. Trimming at V came to 7 bases and at J to 7 bases, leaving 7 bases not matched to a gene. The CDR3 sequence is 13 residues long. CDR3 residues: CASNRQGAREQYF. The CDR3 bases are TGTGCCAGCAATCGACAGGGGGCGCGGGAGCAGTACTTC.

This clone was found once. The junction departs from the called germline gene at one end, perhaps through a read error. The gene calls are TRBV30 and TRBJ2-1, with a possible D match to TRBD2 (5 bases). The length of the CDR3 is 15 residues. Per the germline V gene, CDR1 is GTSNPN and CDR2 is SVGIG (reference sequence). The CDR3 coding sequence is TGTGCCTGGAGTGTGCGACCTAGCCCTTACACTGAGCAGTTCTTC. Encoded protein: CAWSVRPSPYTEQFF. Variable domain in full (rest from reference TRBV30 and TRBJ2-1): SQTIHQWPATLVQPVGSPLSLECTVEGTSNPNLYWYRQAAGRGLQLLFYSVGIGQISSEVPQNLSASRPQDRQFILSSKKLLLSDSGFYLCAWSVRPSPYTEQFFGPGTRLTVL.

This clone appeared a single time. V gene TRBV5-4 combines with J gene TRBJ2-3; perhaps TRBD2 as D (5 bases). Trimming left V 2 bases short and J 6 bases short, with 10 bases between. Germline CDR1 is SGHNT and CDR2 is YYREEE (reference sequence). The length of the CDR3 is 13 residues. Here the CDR3 reads CASSFGRGDTQYF. The CDR3, as DNA: TGTGCCAGCAGCTTCGGACGAGGGGATACGCAGTATTTT.

V usage is TRBV7-3 and J usage is TRBJ2-5, with D possibly being TRBD2 (6 bases). Trimming took 5 bases from V and 5 from J, leaving 18 bases between them. The CDR3 consists of 15 residues. Per germline, CDR1 SGHTA and CDR2 FQGTGA. The CDR3 region has the DNA TGTGCCAGCAGCCCCGGAACAGGACGGGGGGAGACCCAGTACTTC. Translated: CASSPGTGRGETQYF.

This clone was found a few times. The V and J genes are TRBV6-5 and TRBJ2-1; D uncertain. The CDR3 sequence is 15 residues long. Trimming left V 1 base short and J 7 bases short, with 14 bases between. Germline V gene data show CDR1 as MNHEY and CDR2 as SVGAGI. CDR3 residues: CASSYWRSDGNEQFF. CDR3 nucleotide sequence: TGTGCCAGCAGTTACTGGAGATCTGATGGGAATGAGCAGTTCTTC.

J is TRBJ1-1 and V is TRBV30; TRBD1 might be the D (6 bases). Trimming removed 1 base from V and 3 bases from J, with 27 bases in between. CDR3 length: 19 residues. Germline assignment: CDR1 GTSNPN and CDR2 SVGIG (reference sequence). In nucleotides, the CDR3 is TGTGCCTGGAGTGGATTGACAGGCCAGGCAAAATGGATGGACACTGAAGCTTTCTTT. This codes for CAWSGLTGQAKWMDTEAFF.

V gene TRBV6-1 combines with J gene TRBJ2-7; no firm D call. CDR3 length: 13 residues. V was shortened by 6 bases and J by 2 bases, with 11 bases between the two germline ends. CDR1 and CDR2 (germline): MNHNS, SASEGT. The CDR3: CASREISPYEQYF. DNA for the CDR3: TGTGCCAGCAGGGAGATCTCACCCTACGAGCAGTACTTC.

This clone was recorded only once. The chain has TRBV7-8 and TRBJ2-1; 12 bases map to TRBD2. CDR3 length equals 16 residues. The V and J ends lost 3 bases and 10 bases, in that order; junction bases with no gene match: 10. Germline V gives CDR1 SGHVS, CDR2 FQNEAQ. The chain's CDR3 is CASSFLLPTSGGEQFF. In DNA, the CDR3 is TGTGCCAGCAGCTTCCTCCTGCCGACTAGCGGGGGAGAGCAGTTCTTC.